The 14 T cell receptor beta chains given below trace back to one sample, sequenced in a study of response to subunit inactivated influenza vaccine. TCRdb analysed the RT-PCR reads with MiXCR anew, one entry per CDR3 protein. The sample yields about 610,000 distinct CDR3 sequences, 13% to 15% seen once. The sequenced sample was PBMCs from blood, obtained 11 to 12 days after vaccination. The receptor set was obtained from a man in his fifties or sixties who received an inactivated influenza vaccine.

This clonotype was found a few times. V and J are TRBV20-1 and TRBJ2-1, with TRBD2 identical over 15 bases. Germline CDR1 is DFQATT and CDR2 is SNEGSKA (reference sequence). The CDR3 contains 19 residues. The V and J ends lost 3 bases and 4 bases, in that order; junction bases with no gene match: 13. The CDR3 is CSASEPGTSGRWGYNEQFF. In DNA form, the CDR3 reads TGCAGTGCTAGTGAGCCAGGGACTAGCGGGAGGTGGGGTTACAATGAGCAGTTCTTC.

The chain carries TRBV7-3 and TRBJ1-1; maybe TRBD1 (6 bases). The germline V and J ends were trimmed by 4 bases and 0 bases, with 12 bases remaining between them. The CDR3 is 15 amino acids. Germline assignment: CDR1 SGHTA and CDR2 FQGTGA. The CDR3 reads CASSSDSLMNTEAFF. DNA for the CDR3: TGTGCCAGCAGCTCGGACAGCCTCATGAACACTGAAGCTTTCTTT.

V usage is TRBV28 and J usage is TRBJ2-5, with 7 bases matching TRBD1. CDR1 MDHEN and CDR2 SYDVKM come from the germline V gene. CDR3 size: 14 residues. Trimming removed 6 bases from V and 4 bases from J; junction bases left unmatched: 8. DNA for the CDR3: TGTGCCAGCAGCCCGACAGGGATGGGAGAGACCCAGTACTTC. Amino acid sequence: CASSPTGMGETQYF. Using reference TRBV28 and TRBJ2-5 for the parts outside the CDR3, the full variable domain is DVKVTQSSRYLVKRTGEKVFLECVQDMDHENMFWYRQDPGLGLRLIYFSYDVKMKEKGDIPEGYSVSREKKERFSLILESASTNQTSMYLCASSPTGMGETQYFGPGTRLLVL.

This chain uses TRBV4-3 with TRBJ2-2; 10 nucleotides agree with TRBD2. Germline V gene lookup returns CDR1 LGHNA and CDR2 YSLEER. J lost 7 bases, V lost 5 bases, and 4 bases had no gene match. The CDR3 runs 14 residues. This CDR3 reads CASSLSGRGGELFF. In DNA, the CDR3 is TGCGCCAGCAGCTTAAGCGGGAGGGGCGGGGAGCTGTTTTTT.

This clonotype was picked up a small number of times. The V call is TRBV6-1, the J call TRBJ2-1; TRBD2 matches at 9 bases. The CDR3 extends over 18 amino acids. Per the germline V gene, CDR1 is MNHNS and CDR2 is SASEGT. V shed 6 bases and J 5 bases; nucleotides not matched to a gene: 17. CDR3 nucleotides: TGTGCCAGCAGCATAAGGGCTAGCGGGGTATTTGTTAACAATGAGCAGTTCTTC. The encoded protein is CASSIRASGVFVNNEQFF.

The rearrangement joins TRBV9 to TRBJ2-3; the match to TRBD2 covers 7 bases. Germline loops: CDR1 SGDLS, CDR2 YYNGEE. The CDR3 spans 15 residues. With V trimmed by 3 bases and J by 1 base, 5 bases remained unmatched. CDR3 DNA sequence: TGTGCCAGCAGCGGAGGACTAGGGGGCACAGATACGCAGTATTTT. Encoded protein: CASSGGLGGTDTQYF.

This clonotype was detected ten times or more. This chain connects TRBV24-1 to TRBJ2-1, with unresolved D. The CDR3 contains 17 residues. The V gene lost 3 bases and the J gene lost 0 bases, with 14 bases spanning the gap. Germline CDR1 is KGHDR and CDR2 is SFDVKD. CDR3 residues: CATSDNQADRSYNEQFF. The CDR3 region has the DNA TGTGCCACCAGTGATAATCAGGCAGACCGCTCCTACAATGAGCAGTTCTTC.

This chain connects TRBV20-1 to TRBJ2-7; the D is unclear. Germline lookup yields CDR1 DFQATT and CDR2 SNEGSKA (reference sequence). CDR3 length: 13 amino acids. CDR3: CITTVSPTYEQYF. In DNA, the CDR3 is TGCATCACAACCGTGTCCCCCACTTACGAGCAGTACTTC.

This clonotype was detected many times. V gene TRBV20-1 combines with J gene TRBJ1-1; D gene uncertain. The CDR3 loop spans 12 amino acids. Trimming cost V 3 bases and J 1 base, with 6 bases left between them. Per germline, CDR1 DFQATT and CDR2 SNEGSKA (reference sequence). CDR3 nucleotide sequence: TGCAGTGCTAGGTCTGGGAACACTGAAGCTTTCTTT. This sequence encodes CSARSGNTEAFF.

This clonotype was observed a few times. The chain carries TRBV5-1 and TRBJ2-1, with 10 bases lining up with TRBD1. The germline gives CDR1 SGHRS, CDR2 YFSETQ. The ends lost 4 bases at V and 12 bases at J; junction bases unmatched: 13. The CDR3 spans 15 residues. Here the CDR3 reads CASSGQGDGWGLQFF. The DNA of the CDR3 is TGCGCCAGCAGCGGACAGGGGGACGGTTGGGGTTTGCAGTTCTTC.

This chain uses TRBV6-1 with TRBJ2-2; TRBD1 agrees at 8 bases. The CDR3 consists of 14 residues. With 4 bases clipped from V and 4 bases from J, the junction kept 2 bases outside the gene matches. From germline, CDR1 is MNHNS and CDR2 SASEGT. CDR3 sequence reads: CASSVGQGTGELFF. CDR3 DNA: TGTGCCAGCAGTGTCGGACAGGGCACCGGGGAGCTGTTTTTT.

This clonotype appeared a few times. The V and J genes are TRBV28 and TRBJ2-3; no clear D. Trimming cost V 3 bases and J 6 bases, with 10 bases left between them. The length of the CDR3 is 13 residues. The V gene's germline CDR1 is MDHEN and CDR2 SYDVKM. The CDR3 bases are TGTGCCAGCAGTTTCAACCTCTGGGATACGCAGTATTTT. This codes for CASSFNLWDTQYF. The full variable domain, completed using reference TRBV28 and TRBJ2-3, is DVKVTQSSRYLVKRTGEKVFLECVQDMDHENMFWYRQDPGLGLRLIYFSYDVKMKEKGDIPEGYSVSREKKERFSLILESASTNQTSMYLCASSFNLWDTQYFGPGTRLTVL.

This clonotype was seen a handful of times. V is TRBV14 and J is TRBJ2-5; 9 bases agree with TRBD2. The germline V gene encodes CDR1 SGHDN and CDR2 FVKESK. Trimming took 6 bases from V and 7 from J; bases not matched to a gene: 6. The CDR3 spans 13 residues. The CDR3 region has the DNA TGTGCCAGCAGGACTAGCGGTGTGGGGACCCAGTACTTC. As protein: CASRTSGVGTQYF.

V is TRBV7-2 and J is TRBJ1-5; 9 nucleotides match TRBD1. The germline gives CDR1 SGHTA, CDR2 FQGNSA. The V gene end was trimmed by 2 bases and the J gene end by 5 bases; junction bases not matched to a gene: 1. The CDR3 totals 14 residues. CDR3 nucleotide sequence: TGTGCCAGCAGCTTATGGACAGGGGATCAGCCCCAGCATTTT. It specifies CASSLWTGDQPQHF.